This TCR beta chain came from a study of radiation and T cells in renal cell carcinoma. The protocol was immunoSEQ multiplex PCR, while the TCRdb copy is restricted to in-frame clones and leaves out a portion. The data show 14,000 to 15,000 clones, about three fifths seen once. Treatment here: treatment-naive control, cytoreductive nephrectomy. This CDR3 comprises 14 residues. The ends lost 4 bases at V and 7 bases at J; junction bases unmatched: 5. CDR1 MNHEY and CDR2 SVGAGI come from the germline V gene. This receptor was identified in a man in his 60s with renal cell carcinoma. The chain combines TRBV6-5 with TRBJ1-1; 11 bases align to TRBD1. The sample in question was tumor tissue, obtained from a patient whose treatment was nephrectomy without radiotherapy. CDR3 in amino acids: CASSWTGGANEAFF. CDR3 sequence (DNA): TGTGCCAGCAGTTGGACAGGGGGCGCAAATGAAGCTTTCTTT.